Shown below are 5 T cell receptor beta chains from a single sample sequenced in a study of shared clonotypes between healthy human individuals. Profiled with immunoSEQ multiplex PCR; TCRdb holds only in-frame clones, not every one. The sample consists of roughly 640,000 clones, about 97% of them appearing once. The material sequenced was naive CD4+ T cells sorted from blood. Subset reported: CD45RA+ positively selected. These receptors all stem from a woman younger than 45 in good health.

The chain combines TRBV19 with TRBJ2-4; 8 bases are a match to TRBD2. V lost 6 bases to trimming and J lost 7 bases; unmatched junction nucleotides: 8. Germline CDR1 is LNHDA and CDR2 is SQIVND (reference sequence). The CDR3 has 14 amino acids. The CDR3 region is CASSPGGGTNIQYF. The CDR3 coding sequence is TGTGCCAGTAGCCCGGGGGGGGGAACGAACATTCAGTACTTC.

This clone was seen a single time. This chain connects TRBV4-2 to TRBJ2-7; 8 bases match TRBD2. Germline-derived CDR1 and CDR2 are LGHNA and YNFKEQ. The CDR3 length is 15 residues. J lost 3 bases, V lost 1 base, and 5 bases had no gene match. The CDR3 DNA follows: TGTGCCAGCAGCCAAGCCATAGCGGGGAGCTACGAGCAGTACTTC. Its translation: CASSQAIAGSYEQYF.

V usage is TRBV6-6 and J usage is TRBJ2-7; D remains unclear. The CDR3 has 14 amino acids. Germline CDR1 MNHNY, CDR2 SVGAGI (reference sequence). Trimming took off 0 bases at V and 0 bases at J, with 6 bases between the two ends. The DNA of the CDR3 is TGTGCCAGCAGTTACTCTCCCAGCTCCTACGAGCAGTACTTC. Amino acids: CASSYSPSSYEQYF.

The chain employs TRBV27 and TRBJ2-2; 10 bases agree with TRBD2. The CDR3 consists of 15 residues. The germline V gene encodes CDR1 MNHEY and CDR2 SMNVEV (reference sequence). After removal of 6 bases from V and 0 bases from J, the junction contained 1 base not matched to a gene. In DNA form, the CDR3 reads TGTGCCAGCAGACTAGCGGGAACGAACACCGGGGAGCTGTTTTTT. This codes for CASRLAGTNTGELFF.

The chain uses TRBV28 and TRBJ1-1; weak D call: TRBD1 (6 bases). The CDR3 length is 15 residues. The V gene lost 2 bases and the J gene lost 1 base, with 11 bases spanning the gap. CDR1 and CDR2 (germline): MDHEN, SYDVKM. The CDR3: CASSLAGAGNTEAFF. The CDR3 coding sequence is TGTGCCAGCAGTTTAGCGGGGGCGGGGAACACTGAAGCTTTCTTT.